This TCR beta chain was obtained from a study of early T cells in non-severe SARS-CoV-2 infection. This clonotype was counted ten times or more. Its antigen remains unidentified. TCRdb redid the calling of the 5' RACE reads with MiXCR, one entry per CDR3 protein. Of around 98,000 distinct CDR3 sequences in the sample, approximately 11% were seen once. General observations from the study: The study's VDJdb matching favored anti-spike CD8 responses and missed private and CD4 specificities.

The germline V gene has CDR1 SGHRS and CDR2 YFSETQ. CDR3 length: 14 residues. V lost 0 bases, J lost 2 bases, and 8 bases lay in between. Sample: whole blood. This receptor was taken from an adult who was a healthcare worker with PCR-confirmed SARS-CoV-2 infection or an uninfected control (not recorded which). V is TRBV5-1 and J is TRBJ1-2, with D hard to call. The CDR3 sequence: CASSLGHSNYGYTF. CDR3 coding DNA: TGCGCCAGCAGCTTGGGACATTCAAACTATGGCTACACCTTC.